This T cell receptor beta chain was found in a study of shared T cell receptors in the human thymus. Profiled with immunoSEQ multiplex PCR; TCRdb holds only in-frame clones, not every one. The repertoire includes about 610,000 clones, around nine tenths of them detected once, and roughly 0.0097% sits in the top ten. Another study also made use of these data, one on human thymus T cells. That paper notes: Corrective heart surgery yielded the resections from which the thymus tissue came.

The source is a boy younger than two with a congenital heart defect. The sample comprised thymocytes.

CDR3 DNA: TGTGCCAGCTCCAGGGGCCAGCGGGAGACCAACACCGGGGAGCTGTTTTTT. Translating gives CASSRGQRETNTGELFF. The V and J genes are TRBV21-1 and TRBJ2-2; the D call TRBD2 from the table was never checked on the DNA. TRBV21-1 constitutes a pseudogene. The CDR3 consists of 17 residues.